These 21 T cell receptor beta chains were all obtained from the same sample, sequenced in a study of blood T cells in healthy people across ages. Combining a sample-barcoded 5' primer with a J-beta primer mix, a second PCR ran for roughly 6 to 12 cycles. TCRdb passed the 5' RACE reads through MiXCR, listing each CDR3 protein once. There are approximately 900,000 distinct CDR3 sequences in the sample; approximately 49% occur only once, and about an eighth lies in the top ten. Material: blood. The receptors derive from a man aged 30 to 39 in good health.

The J gene is TRBJ2-7, the V gene TRBV7-2; D may be TRBD1 (6 bases). The CDR3 runs to 14 residues. CDR1 is SGHTA and CDR2 is FQGNSA in the germline V gene. Trimming removed 4 bases from V and 0 bases from J, with 10 bases in between. The CDR3 sequence is CASSSGQHSYEQYF. Written as DNA, the CDR3 is TGTGCCAGCAGCTCGGGACAACACTCCTACGAGCAGTACTTC.

The chain recombines TRBV25-1 with TRBJ2-5, with 9 bases that match TRBD2. J lost 2 bases, V lost 0 bases, and 4 bases had no gene match. CDR1 MGHDK and CDR2 SYGVNS come from the germline V gene. This CDR3 has 16 residues. Here the CDR3 DNA reads TGTGCCAGCAGTGAATATCCAGCGGGGGGACAAGAGACCCAGTACTTC. Protein product: CASSEYPAGGQETQYF.

V gene TRBV20-1 combines with J gene TRBJ1-1, with D perhaps matching TRBD1 (5 bases). The CDR3 totals 13 residues. CDR1 is DFQATT, CDR2 SNEGSKA, per germline (reference sequence). V lost 6 bases to trimming and J lost 5 bases, with 16 bases between them. The CDR3 loop is CSARRGVRTEAFF. The CDR3 bases are TGCAGTGCCCGGCGGGGGGTCAGGACTGAAGCTTTCTTT.

The V call is TRBV7-3, the J call TRBJ2-3, with TRBD1 as a possible D gene (7 bases). The V end was cut by 4 bases, the J end by 3 bases, with 11 bases between. This CDR3 spans 14 amino acids. Germline CDR1 is SGHTA and CDR2 is FQGTGA. The CDR3 sequence: CASSSEGATDTQYF. The CDR3 DNA is TGTGCCAGCAGCTCGGAGGGGGCAACAGATACGCAGTATTTT.

In its sample, this clonotype was seen once. J is TRBJ2-1 and V is TRBV7-9; 10 bases agree with TRBD2. The DNA end is a closer match to TRBJ2-7, so the J assignment may be wrong. The V gene's germline CDR1 is SEHNR and CDR2 FQNEAQ (reference sequence). CDR3 length equals 15 residues. This CDR3 reads CASSPRLAGYNEQYF. The DNA for the CDR3 is TGTGCCAGCAGCCCCCGACTAGCGGGCTACAATGAGCAGTACTTC.

The genes are TRBV7-9 and TRBJ2-5; 10 nucleotides agree with TRBD2. The ends lost 1 base at V and 2 bases at J; junction bases unmatched: 4. This CDR3 comprises 16 residues. Germline CDR1 reads SEHNR; CDR2 reads FQNEAQ (reference sequence). CDR3 sequence: CASSLEPSGSQETQYF. The DNA of the CDR3 is TGTGCCAGCAGCTTAGAGCCTAGCGGGAGTCAAGAGACCCAGTACTTC.

With regard to this clonotype: A much larger clone sits a single nucleotide away, making a read error possible. The V and J genes are TRBV29-1 and TRBJ2-5; 11 nucleotides match TRBD2. The CDR3 length is 14 residues. V lost 3 bases and J lost 11; bases outside the gene matches: 11. Germline CDR1 reads SQVTM; CDR2 reads ANQGSEA. The DNA for the CDR3 is TGCAGCGTTGACCTAGCGGGGGGATTTGATGAGCAGTACTTC. Its protein is CSVDLAGGFDEQYF.

The chain uses TRBV5-8 and TRBJ1-1, with D uncertain. The germline V and J ends were trimmed by 3 bases and 11 bases, with 8 bases remaining between them. Germline V gives CDR1 SGHTS, CDR2 YDEGEE. The length of the CDR3 is 10 residues. CDR3 amino acids: CASSSDSAFF. As DNA, the CDR3 is TGTGCCAGCAGCTCGGACTCGGCTTTCTTT.

This clonotype was detected a few times. V and J are TRBV12-3 or TRBV12-4 and TRBJ1-2, with a weak D call TRBD1 (6 bases). Trimming removed 5 bases from V and 7 bases from J, with 17 bases in between. This CDR3 has 14 amino acids. CDR3 in amino acids: CASSPDRTALGYTF. CDR3 DNA: TGTGCCAGCAGTCCCGATCGGACAGCCCTTGGCTACACCTTC.

This clonotype was counted at least ten times. The V gene is TRBV14, the J gene TRBJ2-3; 10 nucleotides line up with TRBD1. Losses at the gene ends were 0 bases for V and 4 bases for J; bases not matched to a gene: 4. The CDR3 is made up of 16 amino acids. In germline, CDR1 is SGHDN, CDR2 FVKESK. CDR3 nucleotides: TGTGCCAGCAGCCAAGATGGCGGACAGGGGGCAGATACGCAGTATTTT. It codes for CASSQDGGQGADTQYF.

This sequence joins TRBV15 and TRBJ1-6; 9 bases match TRBD1. The CDR3 is made up of 14 amino acids. The V gene end was trimmed by 4 bases and the J gene end by 7 bases; junction bases not matched to a gene: 2. Germline assignment: CDR1 LNHNV and CDR2 YYDKDF (reference sequence). For the CDR3, the DNA is TGTGCCACCAGCACTGGGACAGGGAATTCACCCCTCCACTTT. This translates into CATSTGTGNSPLHF.

CDR3 in DNA: TGCAGGGTACCCGACGTAGCAGGGGATGATGCGAGTGGCTATGGCTACACCTTC. Amino acids: CRVPDVAGDDASGYGYTF. The chain combines TRBV20-1 with TRBJ1-2, with a tentative D call TRBD1 (6 bases). The CDR3 length is 18 residues. The germline CDR1 and CDR2 sequences are DFQATT and SNEGSKA (reference sequence).

This sequence joins TRBV4-3 and TRBJ2-7, with D possibly matching TRBD1 (5 bases). Germline-derived CDR1 and CDR2 are LGHNA and YSLEER. The CDR3 consists of 14 residues. Trimming cost V 0 bases and J 4 bases, with 10 bases left between them. The CDR3 loop reads CASSQDQGWYEQYF. The CDR3 bases are TGCGCCAGCAGCCAAGATCAGGGTTGGTACGAGCAGTACTTC.

About this clonotype: One junction end disagrees with the germline gene, perhaps due to a read error. The chain carries TRBV7-9 and TRBJ2-7; 14 bases are shared with TRBD2. CDR1 SEHNR and CDR2 FQNEAQ come from the germline V gene (reference sequence). CDR3 length: 16 amino acids. The CDR3 loop is CACSSGTSGSSYEQYF. In DNA form, the CDR3 reads TGTGCCTGCAGCTCCGGGACTAGCGGGAGCTCCTACGAGCAGTACTTC. The whole variable domain, remainder taken from reference TRBV7-9 and TRBJ2-7, is DTGVSQNPRHKITKRGQNVTFRCDPISEHNRLYWYRQTLGQGPEFLTYFQNEAQLEKSRLLSDRFSAERPKGSFSTLEIQRTEQGDSAMYLCACSSGTSGSSYEQYFGPGTRLTVT.

Here the CDR3 reads CASSLSPAQGQETQYF. The CDR3 bases are TGTGCCAGCAGTTTATCCCCCGCGCAGGGCCAAGAGACCCAGTACTTC. V gene TRBV28 combines with J gene TRBJ2-5; D is possibly TRBD1 (5 bases). V was clipped by 1 base and J by 1 base, with 13 bases between them. Looked up from germline, CDR1 is MDHEN and CDR2 is SYDVKM. The CDR3 contains 16 residues.

There are a few counts of this clonotype. The chain joins TRBV5-1 to TRBJ2-3, with 13 bases that match TRBD2. The CDR3 is 16 residues long. Germline V lookup: CDR1 SGHRS, CDR2 YFSETQ. J was trimmed by 1 base and V by 4 bases; bases with no gene match: 3. CDR3 in amino acids: CASSPTSGGGTDTQYF. The DNA of the CDR3 is TGCGCCAGCAGCCCCACTAGCGGGGGGGGCACAGATACGCAGTATTTT.

This clonotype was recorded a few times. The genes are TRBV5-6 and TRBJ1-1; TRBD1 is a possible D gene (6 bases). V lost 1 base to trimming and J lost 2 bases, with 15 bases between them. Germline V gene lookup returns CDR1 SGHDT and CDR2 YYEEEE. The CDR3 extends over 16 amino acids. CDR3 region: CASSLSGAWGNTEAFF. In DNA form, the CDR3 reads TGTGCCAGCAGCTTGTCGGGGGCATGGGGAAACACTGAAGCTTTCTTT.

The rearrangement joins TRBV14 to TRBJ2-5; 12 positions match TRBD1. Germline values: CDR1 SGHDN, CDR2 FVKESK. This CDR3 is 15 amino acids long. V lost 4 bases, J lost 5 bases, and 5 bases stayed unmatched. CDR3 bases: TGTGCCAGCAGCCGAGGGACAGGGGGCGAGGAGACCCAGTACTTC. Translated, it gives CASSRGTGGEETQYF. Complete variable domain (other parts from reference TRBV14 and TRBJ2-5): EAGVTQFPSHSVIEKGQTVTLRCDPISGHDNLYWYRRVMGKEIKFLLHFVKESKQDESGMPNNRFLAERTGGTYSTLKVQPAELEDSGVYFCASSRGTGGEETQYFGPGTRLLVL.

The chain is built from TRBV28 and TRBJ2-3; D unresolved. The CDR3 loop spans 15 amino acids. Germline CDR1 reads MDHEN; CDR2 reads SYDVKM. V was clipped by 7 bases and J by 4 bases, with 18 bases between them. The CDR3 region has the DNA TGTGCCAGCAACCCAGACTCGTATGTGGCAGATACGCAGTATTTT. It translates to CASNPDSYVADTQYF.

The gene calls are TRBV5-1 and TRBJ2-2; D is ambiguous. The V and J ends lost 1 base and 1 base respectively, with 11 bases between them. The CDR3 contains 16 residues. Germline CDR1 reads SGHRS; CDR2 reads YFSETQ. In DNA form, the CDR3 reads TGCGCCAGCAGCTTGTTTCAGGTCTTGAACACCGGGGAGCTGTTTTTT. Encoded protein: CASSLFQVLNTGELFF.

The chain couples TRBV12-3 or TRBV12-4 to TRBJ2-1; no clear D gene. The CDR3 has 12 residues. Trimming took 4 bases from V and 10 from J, leaving 11 bases between them. The CDR3 sequence: CASSSRSREQFF. The CDR3 DNA follows: TGTGCCAGCAGTTCGAGGTCGAGAGAGCAGTTCTTC.